The 5 T cell receptor beta chains below come from one sample, sequenced in a study of technical replicates of blood from four donors. The data were produced by immunoSEQ multiplex PCR, yet TCRdb's version contains in-frame clones alone and is incomplete. The profile shows tens of thousands of clones, 94% of them singletons. The sample consisted of T cells isolated from PBMCs. The receptors derive from a human donor in good health.

This chain joins TRBV7-9 and TRBJ1-1; D may be TRBD1 (5 bases). The CDR3 contains 13 residues. The germline V and J ends were trimmed by 4 bases and 1 base, with 7 bases remaining between them. Germline values: CDR1 SEHNR, CDR2 FQNEAQ (reference sequence). Here the CDR3 DNA reads TGTGCCAGCAGCTCAGGGAAGAACACTGAAGCTTTCTTT. Encoded protein: CASSSGKNTEAFF.

This sequence joins TRBV5-4 and TRBJ2-1, with TRBD2 matching 12 bases. Germline assignment: CDR1 SGHNT and CDR2 YYREEE (reference sequence). Trimming took 5 bases from V and 3 from J; bases not matched to a gene: 6. The CDR3 totals 16 residues. The CDR3 region is CASSPGLAGLYNEQFF. CDR3 DNA sequence: TGTGCCAGCAGTCCCGGACTAGCGGGACTCTACAATGAGCAGTTCTTC.

This clone has a handful of counts. The chain combines TRBV6-4 with TRBJ2-3, with a tentative D call TRBD1 (6 bases). Germline V gene data show CDR1 as MRHNA and CDR2 as SNTAGT. This CDR3 comprises 13 residues. V lost 6 bases to trimming and J lost 3 bases, with 10 bases between them. CDR3 nucleotides: TGTGCCAGCAGACGACAGGAGACAGATACGCAGTATTTT. This translates into CASRRQETDTQYF.

V gene TRBV19 combines with J gene TRBJ1-4; TRBD1 might be the D (5 bases). Trimming removed 4 bases from V and 7 bases from J, with 13 bases in between. This CDR3 has 14 residues. CDR1 and CDR2 (germline): LNHDA, SQIVND (reference sequence). CDR3 in DNA: TGTGCCAGTAGTACTCTGGTGGGGGGTGAAAAACTGTTTTTT. Translating gives CASSTLVGGEKLFF.

This chain connects TRBV19 to TRBJ2-7, with D perhaps TRBD1 (5 bases). The CDR3 is 15 amino acids. V lost 6 bases and J lost 1, with 16 bases in between. From germline, CDR1 is LNHDA and CDR2 SQIVND (reference sequence). The CDR3 DNA reads as TGTGCCAGTAGCCGCCTCGACAGCGCTTCCTACGAGCAGTACTTC. Its protein is CASSRLDSASYEQYF.